The rows below give T cell receptor beta chains drawn from one sample of a study of PD-1 blockade in mismatch repair-deficient tumors. Profiling relied on immunoSEQ multiplex PCR, and the TCRdb table lists in-frame clones only, not all of them. The table includes about 25,000 clones, approximately 84% detected once. This specimen consisted of PBMCs, obtained before pembrolizumab treatment. These receptors were obtained from an adult with mismatch repair-deficient cancer. The CDR3 runs from the conserved cysteine through the conserved F or W. The D gene is left open where the match is weak. Clone size appears in some rows only: once, few, many, or a class for an expanded clone.

CDR3nt	CDR3aa	d_gene	v_gene	j_gene	abundance
TGTGCCAGCAGTGAAAGGGTTCGGGGGAATGAGCAGTTCTTC	CASSERVRGNEQFF	-	TRBV6-1	TRBJ2-1	-
TGTGCCAGCTCACCCGGACAGACGAATCAGCCCCAGCATTTT	CASSPGQTNQPQHF	-	TRBV18	TRBJ1-5	-
TGTGCCAGCAGTTTTCAGGGGCCGTTACTGGAGCAGTACTTC	CASSFQGPLLEQYF	-	TRBV28	TRBJ2-7	-
TGTGCCAGCAAGAGAGGACAGGGGGAAACTGAAGCTTTCTTT	CASKRGQGETEAFF	TRBD1	TRBV6-4	TRBJ1-1	-
TGTGCCAGCAGCCAACCCCCCGGGGAGACCCAGTACTTC	CASSQPPGETQYF	-	TRBV4-2	TRBJ2-5	-
TGTGCCAGCAGTGGGCTGGCGGGACGCTACGAGCAGTACTTC	CASSGLAGRYEQYF	-	TRBV6-5	TRBJ2-7	few
TGCGCCAGCAGCCTCTCCCTAGCGGGCCAAGAGACCCAGTACTTC	CASSLSLAGQETQYF	TRBD2	TRBV5-1	TRBJ2-5	-
TGTGCCAGCAGCTTGGGGGGACAGGGCAATCAGCCCCAGCATTTT	CASSLGGQGNQPQHF	TRBD1	TRBV5-4	TRBJ1-5	-
TGTGCCAGCAGCCCGCCGGGTGGCAACGCTCGGCAGACCCAGTACTTC	CASSPPGGNARQTQYF	-	TRBV5-4	TRBJ2-5	-
TGTGCCAGCAGGCCAGGGGGGCGCAATCAGCCCCAGCATTTT	CASRPGGRNQPQHF	TRBD1	TRBV28	TRBJ1-5	-
TGTGCCAGCAGCAGCTCCGGGACTAGCGGGATTGATGAGCAGTTCTTC	CASSSSGTSGIDEQFF	TRBD2	TRBV5-4	TRBJ2-1	-
TGTGCCAGCAGCCTGAGCCCAGATACGCAGTATTTT	CASSLSPDTQYF	-	TRBV6-5	TRBJ2-3	-
TGTGCCAGCAGCTTGCAGGGCTACGAGCAGTACTTC	CASSLQGYEQYF	-	TRBV11-3	TRBJ2-7	-
TGTGCCAGCAGCTTGTACGGTGAGAACACTGAAGCTTTCTTT	CASSLYGENTEAFF	-	TRBV7-2	TRBJ1-1	-
TGTGCCAGCAGCCCAAACTCGGGGGACACTGAAGCTTTCTTT	CASSPNSGDTEAFF	-	TRBV9	TRBJ1-1	-
TGCGCCAGCAGCCCCGGGATTTCTGGCGCAGATACGCAGTATTTT	CASSPGISGADTQYF	-	TRBV5-1	TRBJ2-3	-
TGTGCCAGCAGTTTAAGAGGGAGACCCCGGGCCGAATATGGCTACACCTTC	CASSLRGRPRAEYGYTF	-	TRBV28	TRBJ1-2	once